Listed below are T cell receptor beta chains from one sample, sequenced in a study of cytomegalovirus exposure and HLA in healthy donors. Profiling relied on immunoSEQ multiplex PCR, and the TCRdb table lists in-frame clones only, not all of them. Here the sample table reports around 60,000 clones. Sample: PBMCs. These receptor sequences come from a man aged 25-45 years in good health and CMV-seropositive. Both conserved end residues are part of each CDR3. The D gene is left open where the match is weak.

J gene: TRBJ2-1
V gene: TRBV29-1
D gene: TRBD2
CDR3 DNA: TGCAGCGTTGAGGGACTCCCGGGACTAGCGGTGGACAATGAGCAGTTCTTC
CDR3 protein: CSVEGLPGLAVDNEQFF

J gene: TRBJ2-2
V gene: TRBV6-4
D gene: .
CDR3 DNA: TGTGCCAGCAGTGACGGGACTAACACCGGGGAGCTGTTTTTT
CDR3 protein: CASSDGTNTGELFF

J gene: TRBJ2-7
V gene: TRBV2
D gene: TRBD1
CDR3 DNA: TGTGCCAGCAGCAGCAGTACAAAGACAGGGGCCTACGAGCAGTACTTC
CDR3 protein: CASSSSTKTGAYEQYF

J gene: TRBJ1-2
V gene: TRBV7-9
D gene: TRBD1
CDR3 DNA: TGTGCCAGCAGCTTACCCAGGAGAGGGACAGCTCTCCCCTTGGATGGCTACACCTTC
CDR3 protein: CASSLPRRGTALPLDGYTF

J gene: TRBJ2-7
V gene: TRBV9
D gene: .
CDR3 DNA: TGTGCCAGCAGCGCGGGGTACGAGCAGTACTTC
CDR3 protein: CASSAGYEQYF

J gene: TRBJ2-1
V gene: TRBV27
D gene: .
CDR3 DNA: TGTGCCAGCAGTTTATCCCGGGGGGCCGACAATGAGCAGTTCTTC
CDR3 protein: CASSLSRGADNEQFF

J gene: TRBJ1-5
V gene: TRBV18
D gene: .
CDR3 DNA: TGTGCCAGCTCACCGGGCTCGGGGAAGGGCGGGAATCAGCCCCAGCATTTT
CDR3 protein: CASSPGSGKGGNQPQHF

J gene: TRBJ2-7
V gene: TRBV5-4
D gene: .
CDR3 DNA: TGTGCCAGCAGCTCTTCCTACGAGCAGTACTTC
CDR3 protein: CASSSSYEQYF

J gene: TRBJ2-5
V gene: TRBV25-1
D gene: .
CDR3 DNA: TGTGCCAGTAGCAGGGGTTTGGAGACCCAGTACTTC
CDR3 protein: CASSRGLETQYF

J gene: TRBJ2-1
V gene: TRBV6-4
D gene: .
CDR3 DNA: TGTGCCAGCAGTGACGGGGCAGAGGACAATGAGCAGTTCTTC
CDR3 protein: CASSDGAEDNEQFF

J gene: TRBJ1-6
V gene: TRBV30
D gene: .
CDR3 DNA: TGTGCCTGGAAACAGGATGATTCACCCCTCCACTTT
CDR3 protein: CAWKQDDSPLHF

J gene: TRBJ1-1
V gene: TRBV6-5
D gene: TRBD1
CDR3 DNA: TGTGCCAGCAGTTCGATAGGACAGGGGGCTGACACTGAAGCTTTCTTT
CDR3 protein: CASSSIGQGADTEAFF

J gene: TRBJ2-7
V gene: TRBV15
D gene: .
CDR3 DNA: TGTGCCACCAGCAGAGATCTCCGACGAGGGGAGCAGTACTTC
CDR3 protein: CATSRDLRRGEQYF

J gene: TRBJ1-5
V gene: TRBV30
D gene: TRBD1
CDR3 DNA: TGTGCCTTCCGGGACAGGGAAAATCAGCCCCAGCATTTT
CDR3 protein: CAFRDRENQPQHF

J gene: TRBJ2-3
V gene: TRBV30
D gene: .
CDR3 DNA: TGTGCCTGGAGTTCCGGTGGTACGCAGTATTTT
CDR3 protein: CAWSSGGTQYF

J gene: TRBJ1-1
V gene: TRBV30
D gene: TRBD1
CDR3 DNA: TGTGCCCGGGACAGCGAACTGGCTGAAGCTTTCTTT
CDR3 protein: CARDSELAEAFF

J gene: TRBJ1-1
V gene: TRBV27
D gene: TRBD1
CDR3 DNA: TGTGCCAGCAGTCTTATACAGGGGAGGTACACTGAAGCTTTCTTT
CDR3 protein: CASSLIQGRYTEAFF

J gene: TRBJ1-1
V gene: TRBV6-1
D gene: .
CDR3 DNA: TGTGCCAGCAGACGAGACAGTGGATTGACTGAAGCTTTCTTT
CDR3 protein: CASRRDSGLTEAFF

J gene: TRBJ1-3
V gene: TRBV2
D gene: TRBD1
CDR3 DNA: TGTGCCAGCTCCTACAGGGGTAGTGGAAACACCATATATTTT
CDR3 protein: CASSYRGSGNTIYF

J gene: TRBJ1-2
V gene: TRBV9
D gene: TRBD1
CDR3 DNA: TGTGCCAGCAGTGATCCGGGACAGTCTATTCGCTACACCTTC
CDR3 protein: CASSDPGQSIRYTF

J gene: TRBJ1-2
V gene: TRBV30
D gene: TRBD1
CDR3 DNA: TGTGCCTGGAGTGTAGGGACAGGGGTTAGCTATGGCTACACCTTC
CDR3 protein: CAWSVGTGVSYGYTF

J gene: TRBJ2-7
V gene: TRBV18
D gene: TRBD1
CDR3 DNA: TGTGCCAGCTTTTCGGGACAGATCTCCTACGAGCAGTACTTC
CDR3 protein: CASFSGQISYEQYF

J gene: TRBJ1-4
V gene: TRBV30
D gene: .
CDR3 DNA: TGTGCCTGGAAGGGGGGGGAAAAACTGTTTTTT
CDR3 protein: CAWKGGEKLFF

J gene: TRBJ2-7
V gene: TRBV2
D gene: .
CDR3 DNA: TGTGCCAGCTCCGTCTACGAGCAGTACTTC
CDR3 protein: CASSVYEQYF

J gene: TRBJ1-1
V gene: TRBV13
D gene: TRBD1
CDR3 DNA: TGTGCCAGCAGCTTAGAATTAGGGACAGGGTTGGCTGAAGCTTTCTTT
CDR3 protein: CASSLELGTGLAEAFF

J gene: TRBJ2-7
V gene: TRBV7-9
D gene: TRBD1
CDR3 DNA: TGTGCCAGCGGTCGACAGGGGCGGGCCTACGAGCAGTACTTC
CDR3 protein: CASGRQGRAYEQYF

J gene: TRBJ1-5
V gene: TRBV6-1
D gene: .
CDR3 DNA: TGTGCCAGCAGTGAAGGGGCCCCTCCATCAGCCCAGCATTTT
CDR3 protein: CASSEGAPPSAQHF

J gene: TRBJ2-7
V gene: TRBV5-5
D gene: .
CDR3 DNA: TGTGCCAGCAGCTTGGCTTTGACAGAATTATACGAGCAGTACTTC
CDR3 protein: CASSLALTELYEQYF

J gene: TRBJ2-1
V gene: TRBV4-1
D gene: .
CDR3 DNA: TGCGCCAGCAGCCAAGATGGCAGTTACAATGAGCAGTTCTTC
CDR3 protein: CASSQDGSYNEQFF

J gene: TRBJ2-4
V gene: TRBV6-1
D gene: TRBD2
CDR3 DNA: TGTGCCAGCAGTGAAGGGGAGGGGGCCAAAAACATTCAGTACTTC
CDR3 protein: CASSEGEGAKNIQYF

J gene: TRBJ1-1
V gene: TRBV6-4
D gene: TRBD1
CDR3 DNA: TGTGCCAGCAAGGACAGGGAGAACACTGAAGCTTTCTTT
CDR3 protein: CASKDRENTEAFF

J gene: TRBJ1-1
V gene: TRBV9
D gene: TRBD1
CDR3 DNA: TGTGCCAGCAGTGGACAGGGGATGAGTGAAGCTTTCTTT
CDR3 protein: CASSGQGMSEAFF

J gene: TRBJ2-7
V gene: TRBV7-9
D gene: .
CDR3 DNA: TGTGCCAGCAGCCAAACGTCGCCTACCGACTCCTACGAGCAGTACTTC
CDR3 protein: CASSQTSPTDSYEQYF

J gene: TRBJ1-2
V gene: TRBV5-4
D gene: TRBD1
CDR3 DNA: TGTGCCAGCAGCTTTGGGACAGTCTATGGCTACACCTTC
CDR3 protein: CASSFGTVYGYTF

J gene: TRBJ1-4
V gene: TRBV5-1
D gene: TRBD1
CDR3 DNA: TGCGCCAGCAGCTCAACCGGGACAGGGCGTGAAAAACTGTTTTTT
CDR3 protein: CASSSTGTGREKLFF

J gene: TRBJ1-2
V gene: TRBV7-9
D gene: .
CDR3 DNA: TGTGCCAGCAGCTTAGCTGGAACAGGCTTGAATGGCTACACCTTC
CDR3 protein: CASSLAGTGLNGYTF

J gene: TRBJ1-3
V gene: TRBV7-2
D gene: .
CDR3 DNA: TGTGCCAGCAGCTTCGGACCAGGGAACTCTGGAAACACCATATATTTT
CDR3 protein: CASSFGPGNSGNTIYF

J gene: TRBJ2-2
V gene: TRBV29-1
D gene: TRBD1
CDR3 DNA: TGCAGCGTTGCGGACAGGGAAGCCGGGGAGCTGTTTTTT
CDR3 protein: CSVADREAGELFF

J gene: TRBJ2-5
V gene: TRBV11-1
D gene: .
CDR3 DNA: TGTGCCAGCAGCTATCGGAGGATAAGAGAGACCCAGTACTTC
CDR3 protein: CASSYRRIRETQYF

J gene: TRBJ2-7
V gene: TRBV30
D gene: TRBD1
CDR3 DNA: TGTGCCTGGAGTGTAGGACAGGGACTGGGGCAGTACTTC
CDR3 protein: CAWSVGQGLGQYF